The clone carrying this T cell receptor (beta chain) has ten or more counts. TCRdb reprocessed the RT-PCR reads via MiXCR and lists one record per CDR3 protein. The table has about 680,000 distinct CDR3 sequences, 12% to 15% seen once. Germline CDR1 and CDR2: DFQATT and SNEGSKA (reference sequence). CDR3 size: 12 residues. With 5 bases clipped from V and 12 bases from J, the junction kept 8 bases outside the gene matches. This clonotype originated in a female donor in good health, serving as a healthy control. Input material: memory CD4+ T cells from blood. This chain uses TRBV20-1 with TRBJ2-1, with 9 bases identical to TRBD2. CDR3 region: CSAPRAAGGQFF. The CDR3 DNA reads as TGCAGTGCTCCCCGCGCAGCGGGAGGGCAGTTCTTC.